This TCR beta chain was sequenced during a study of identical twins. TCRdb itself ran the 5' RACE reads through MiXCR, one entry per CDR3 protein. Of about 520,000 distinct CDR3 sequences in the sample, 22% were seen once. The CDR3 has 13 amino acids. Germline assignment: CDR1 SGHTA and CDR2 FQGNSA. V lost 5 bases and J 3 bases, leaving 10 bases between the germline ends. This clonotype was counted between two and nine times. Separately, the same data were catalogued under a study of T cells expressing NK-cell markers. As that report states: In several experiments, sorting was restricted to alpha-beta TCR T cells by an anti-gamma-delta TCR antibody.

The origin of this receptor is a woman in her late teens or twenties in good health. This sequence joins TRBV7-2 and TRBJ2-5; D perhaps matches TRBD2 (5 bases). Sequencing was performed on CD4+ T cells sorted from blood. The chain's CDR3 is CASSTLVEETQYF. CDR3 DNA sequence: TGTGCCAGCAGCACACTAGTTGAAGAGACCCAGTACTTC.